The clone carrying this T cell receptor (gamma chain) was seen a handful of times. A far larger clone is only one base removed, so a read error is likely. The sample carries other DNA sequences with the same CDR3. CDR1 is GITISATS, CDR2 ISYDGTV, per germline (reference sequence). The CDR3 loop spans 16 amino acids. V shed 1 base, J shed 4 bases, and the junction held 1 base outside the gene matches. The data were taken from a study of gamma-delta chains in newborns, infants, children. Study details: Microbial exposure reportedly drives polyclonal innate γδ T cell expansion after birth.

TCRdb reprocessed the reads using CATT. The sample includes approximately 650 gamma-chain clones, more than 1.4% of them seen just once. This clonotype was obtained from a child who was a newborn, infant or young child, either healthy, febrile or measles-vaccinated (not recorded which). The sample comprised blood. The chain uses TRGV9 and TRGJP. CDR3 in DNA: TGTGCCTTGTGGGAGGTACAAGAGTTGGGCAAAAAAATCAAGGTATTT. It specifies CALWEVQELGKKIKVF.